This T cell receptor (beta chain) was identified in a study of a mutant IDH1 vaccine in newly diagnosed glioma. Study at large: Visit V12 was at week 35; visit V13 was at week 47.

On this clone itself: Its antigen is unidentified.

Indicated time point: week 47, end of study. Vaccine doses each comprised 300 ug of mutant IDH1 20-mer peptide, with topical imiquimod. TCRdb's copy holds only in-frame clones and misses some; the assay was immunoSEQ multiplex PCR. The data hold more than 30,000 clones, with about 93% observed a single time. The V gene lost 6 bases and the J gene lost 0 bases, with 12 bases spanning the gap. CDR1 is MNHEY, CDR2 SVGAGI, per germline. The CDR3 spans 15 residues. Sequencing was performed on PBMCs, taken from a glioma patient whose treatment included an IDH1 peptide vaccine. This clonotype originated in a woman in her forties with glioma. The chain carries TRBV6-5 and TRBJ1-5; D gene uncertain. The CDR3 DNA sequence: TGTGCCAGCAGATTAGACGGAACTAGCAATCAGCCCCAGCATTTT. It is translated as CASRLDGTSNQPQHF.